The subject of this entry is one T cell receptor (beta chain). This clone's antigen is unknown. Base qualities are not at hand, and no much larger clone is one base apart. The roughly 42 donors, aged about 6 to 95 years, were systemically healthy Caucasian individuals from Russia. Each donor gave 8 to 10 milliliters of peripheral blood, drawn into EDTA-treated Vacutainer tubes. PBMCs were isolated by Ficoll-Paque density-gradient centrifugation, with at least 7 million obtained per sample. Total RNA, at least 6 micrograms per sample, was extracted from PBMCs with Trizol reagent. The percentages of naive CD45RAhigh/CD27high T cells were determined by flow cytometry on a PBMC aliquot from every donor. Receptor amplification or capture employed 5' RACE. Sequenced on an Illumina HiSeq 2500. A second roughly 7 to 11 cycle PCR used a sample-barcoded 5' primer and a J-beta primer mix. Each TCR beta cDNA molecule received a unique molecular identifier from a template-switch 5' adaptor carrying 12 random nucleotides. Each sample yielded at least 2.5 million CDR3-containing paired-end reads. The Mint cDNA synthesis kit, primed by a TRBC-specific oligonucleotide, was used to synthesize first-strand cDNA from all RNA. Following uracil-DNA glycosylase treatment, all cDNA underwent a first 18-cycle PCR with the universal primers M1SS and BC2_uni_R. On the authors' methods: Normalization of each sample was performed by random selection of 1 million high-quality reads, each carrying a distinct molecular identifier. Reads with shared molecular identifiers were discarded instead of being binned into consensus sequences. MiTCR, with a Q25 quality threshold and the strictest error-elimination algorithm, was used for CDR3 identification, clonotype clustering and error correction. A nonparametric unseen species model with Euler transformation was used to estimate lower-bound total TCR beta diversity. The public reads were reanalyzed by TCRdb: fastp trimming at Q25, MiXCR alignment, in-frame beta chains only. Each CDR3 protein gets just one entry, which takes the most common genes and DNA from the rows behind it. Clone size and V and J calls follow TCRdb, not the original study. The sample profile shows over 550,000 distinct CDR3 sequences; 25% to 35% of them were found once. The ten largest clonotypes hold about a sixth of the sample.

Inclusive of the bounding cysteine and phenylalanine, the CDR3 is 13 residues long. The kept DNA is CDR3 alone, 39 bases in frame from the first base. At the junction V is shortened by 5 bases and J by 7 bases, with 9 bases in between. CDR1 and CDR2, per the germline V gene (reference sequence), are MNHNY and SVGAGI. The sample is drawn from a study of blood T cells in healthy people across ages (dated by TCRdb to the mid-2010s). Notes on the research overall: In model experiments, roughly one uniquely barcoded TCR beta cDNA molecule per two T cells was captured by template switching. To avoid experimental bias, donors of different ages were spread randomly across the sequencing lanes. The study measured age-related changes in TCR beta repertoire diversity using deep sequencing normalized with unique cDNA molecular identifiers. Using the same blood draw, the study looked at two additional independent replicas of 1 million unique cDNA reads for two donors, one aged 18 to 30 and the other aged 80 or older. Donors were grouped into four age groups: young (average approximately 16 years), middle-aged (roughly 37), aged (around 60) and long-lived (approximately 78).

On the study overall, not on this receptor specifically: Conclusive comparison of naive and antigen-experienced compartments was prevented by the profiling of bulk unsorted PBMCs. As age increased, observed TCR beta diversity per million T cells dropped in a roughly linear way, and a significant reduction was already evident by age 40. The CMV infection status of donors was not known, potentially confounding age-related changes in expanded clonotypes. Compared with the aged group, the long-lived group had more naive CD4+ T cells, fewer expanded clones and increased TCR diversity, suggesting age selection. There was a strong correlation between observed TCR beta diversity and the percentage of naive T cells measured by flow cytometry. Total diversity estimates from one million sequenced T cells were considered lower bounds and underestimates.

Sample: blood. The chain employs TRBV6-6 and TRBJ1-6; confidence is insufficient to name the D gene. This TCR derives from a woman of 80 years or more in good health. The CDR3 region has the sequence CASSKGENSPLHF. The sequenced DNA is TGTGCCAGCAGTAAGGGAGAAAATTCACCCCTCCACTTT.